What follows are 8 T cell receptor beta chains derived from one specimen sequenced in a study of cytomegalovirus exposure and HLA in healthy donors. The PCR made use of 60 Vbeta and 13 Jbeta primers. The assay was immunoSEQ multiplex PCR, and TCRdb's table has in-frame clones only and misses some. The sample records approximately 120,000 clones, approximately 80% being singletons. The sequenced sample consisted of PBMCs. Receptors were obtained from a man in his forties or fifties in good health and CMV-seronegative.

A few counts support this clone. This sample includes further DNA sequences coding for the same CDR3. The V call is TRBV7-2, the J call TRBJ1-2, with 7 bases lining up with TRBD1. The CDR3 totals 13 residues. The V segment lost 5 bases and the J segment 2 bases; nucleotides outside the gene matches: 2. Germline assignment: CDR1 SGHTA and CDR2 FQGNSA. The CDR3 reads CASSPDRNYGYTF. The CDR3 DNA reads TGTGCCAGCAGCCCGGACAGGAACTATGGCTACACCTTC. The variable domain in full, with the rest retrieved from reference TRBV7-2 and TRBJ1-2, is GAGVSQSPSNKVTEKGKDVELRCDPISGHTALYWYRQSLGQGLEFLIYFQGNSAPDKSGLPSDRFSAERTGGSVSTLTIQRTQQEDSAVYLCASSPDRNYGYTFGSGTRLTVV.

The V gene is TRBV2, the J gene TRBJ1-1; D gene unclear. This CDR3 has 14 residues. The V gene's germline CDR1 is SNHLY and CDR2 FYNNEI. The V end lost 5 bases, the J end lost 0 bases, and 10 bases lay between the germline ends. CDR3 DNA: TGTGCCAGCAGTTTTGACACCCTGAACACTGAAGCTTTCTTT. Protein: CASSFDTLNTEAFF.

The chain has TRBV29-1 and TRBJ2-2, with D possibly matching TRBD1 (6 bases). Trimming removed 4 bases from V and 2 bases from J, with 8 bases in between. This CDR3 region has 13 residues. Germline CDR1 is SQVTM and CDR2 is ANQGSEA. The chain's CDR3 is CSVGQVNTGELFF. The CDR3, as DNA: TGCAGCGTTGGACAGGTCAACACCGGGGAGCTGTTTTTT.

DNA of the CDR3: TGCAGCGTTGAAATCTCCACAGGGATGGGGTACGAGCAGTACTTC. Encoded protein: CSVEISTGMGYEQYF. V gene TRBV29-1 combines with J gene TRBJ2-7; a possible D gene is TRBD1 (6 bases). V was shortened by 2 bases and J by 4 bases, with 18 bases between the two germline ends. The CDR3 is made up of 15 amino acids. Germline CDR1 is SQVTM and CDR2 is ANQGSEA.

The chain couples TRBV5-1 to TRBJ2-3, with 14 bases that match TRBD2. The ends lost 3 bases at V and 2 bases at J; junction bases unmatched: 2. The CDR3 totals 16 residues. Germline V gene sequence: CDR1 SGHRS, CDR2 YFSETQ. Here the CDR3 reads CASSSGLAGATDTQYF. The CDR3 DNA reads TGCGCCAGCAGCTCGGGACTAGCGGGAGCCACAGATACGCAGTATTTT.

This clone has a handful of counts. This chain links TRBV2 with TRBJ2-7, with D perhaps TRBD1 (6 bases). V was clipped by 6 bases and J by 4 bases, with 16 bases between them. CDR1 and CDR2 from the germline V gene are SNHLY and FYNNEI. The CDR3 is made up of 14 amino acids. This chain's CDR3 is CASSYRAGRYEQYF. The CDR3 bases are TGTGCCAGCAGCTACAGGGCCGGACGATACGAGCAGTACTTC.

The V gene is TRBV28, the J gene TRBJ2-6; 8 nucleotides match TRBD1. V lost 5 bases and J lost 0; bases outside the gene matches: 6. From germline, CDR1 is MDHEN and CDR2 SYDVKM. The CDR3 has 17 amino acids. The CDR3 sequence is CASSHTGGPSGANVLTF. The CDR3 DNA is TGTGCCAGCAGTCATACAGGGGGTCCCTCTGGGGCCAACGTCCTGACTTTC. The variable domain in full, with the rest retrieved from reference TRBV28 and TRBJ2-6, is DVKVTQSSRYLVKRTGEKVFLECVQDMDHENMFWYRQDPGLGLRLIYFSYDVKMKEKGDIPEGYSVSREKKERFSLILESASTNQTSMYLCASSHTGGPSGANVLTFGAGSRLTVL.

This clone appeared a single time. V usage is TRBV7-2 and J usage is TRBJ2-5; a weak D match, TRBD2 (5 bases). Looked up from germline, CDR1 is SGHTA and CDR2 is FQGNSA. This CDR3 spans 14 amino acids. Trimming pared 1 base from V and 5 bases from J, leaving 11 bases between. The CDR3 protein is CASSLVGGGETQYF. The DNA for the CDR3 is TGTGCCAGCAGCTTAGTCGGAGGCGGGGAGACCCAGTACTTC. The variable domain in full, completed from reference TRBV7-2 and TRBJ2-5, reads GAGVSQSPSNKVTEKGKDVELRCDPISGHTALYWYRQSLGQGLEFLIYFQGNSAPDKSGLPSDRFSAERTGGSVSTLTIQRTQQEDSAVYLCASSLVGGGETQYFGPGTRLLVL.